This entry lists 21 T cell receptor beta chains sequenced from one sample in a study of response to subunit inactivated influenza vaccine (dated by TCRdb to 2016 to 2019). Library preparation employed RT-PCR. The sequencer listed for this sample is Illumina HiSeq 2500. Using fastp trimming at Q25 and MiXCR clonotype assembly, TCRdb reanalyzed the public sequencing data and kept in-frame beta chains. Rows matching on CDR3 protein sequence are summarized as one entry with the most common DNA and genes. The sample contains roughly 160,000 distinct CDR3 sequences, 11% of them found a single time. The ten largest clonotypes hold around 12% of the sample. Taken with the paper, the label for time point translates to: 45 to 55 days after influenza vaccine administration. Sequencing used non-naive T cells sorted from PBMCs, obtained 45 days after vaccination. The cell subset or site label, read with the paper, signifies: memory T cell fraction. The receptors originated from a man in his fifties who received an inactivated influenza vaccine. Donor details come from another sample of the same person, matched by shared clones.

The chain is built from TRBV6-1 and TRBJ1-3; D gene unclear. Trimming removed 6 bases from V and 2 bases from J, with 11 bases in between. Germline values: CDR1 MNHNS, CDR2 SASEGT. The CDR3 is 14 residues long. CDR3 amino acids: CASSLSVPGNTIYF. In DNA, the CDR3 is TGTGCCAGCAGCCTGTCAGTCCCTGGAAACACCATATATTTT.

This rearrangement joins TRBV4-3 to TRBJ2-1; 11 bases map to TRBD1. There are 16 residues in the CDR3. Unmatched junction bases numbered 5, after V lost 0 bases and J lost 7 bases. Per the germline V gene, CDR1 is LGHNA and CDR2 is YSLEER. The CDR3 reads CASSQDWTGGRNEQFF. The DNA for the CDR3 is TGCGCCAGCAGCCAAGACTGGACAGGGGGCCGTAATGAGCAGTTCTTC.

This clonotype was seen a few times. This chain links TRBV12-3 or TRBV12-4 with TRBJ2-2; 11 positions agree with TRBD1. This CDR3 has 16 amino acids. With 6 bases clipped from V and 4 bases from J, the junction kept 7 bases outside the gene matches. The CDR3 loop is CASRFGTGGITGELFF. In DNA, the CDR3 is TGTGCCAGCAGATTCGGGACAGGGGGGATCACCGGGGAGCTGTTTTTT.

The J gene is TRBJ2-5, the V gene TRBV18; 8 bases align to TRBD2. V gave up 4 bases and J gave up 2 bases; unmatched junction bases: 9. Germline lookup yields CDR1 KGHSH and CDR2 LQKENI. This CDR3 region has 16 residues. CDR3 protein: CASSLAATSVQETQYF. The CDR3 DNA sequence: TGTGCCAGCTCACTTGCCGCGACTAGCGTACAAGAGACCCAGTACTTC.

This clonotype was seen more than once but under ten times. CDR3 amino acids: CASSQVPGQGARTEAFF. In nucleotides, the CDR3 is TGTGCCAGCAGCCAAGTCCCGGGACAGGGGGCGAGGACTGAAGCTTTCTTT. This rearrangement joins TRBV3-1 to TRBJ1-1; 12 positions agree with TRBD1. The CDR3 contains 17 residues. CDR1 and CDR2 (germline): LGHDT, YNNKEL (reference sequence). After removal of 1 base from V and 5 bases from J, the junction contained 8 bases not matched to a gene.

The chain joins TRBV28 to TRBJ2-1; TRBD2 agrees at 14 bases. The ends lost 2 bases at V and 9 bases at J; junction bases unmatched: 6. CDR3 length: 16 residues. Looked up from germline, CDR1 is MDHEN and CDR2 is SYDVKM. CDR3 loop: CASSLGLAGGVIEQFF. The DNA for the CDR3 is TGTGCCAGCAGTTTAGGACTAGCGGGAGGAGTGATTGAGCAGTTCTTC.

This clonotype occurred a few times. This chain links TRBV4-3 with TRBJ2-7; weak D call: TRBD1 (6 bases). Germline loops: CDR1 LGHNA, CDR2 YSLEER. The V end was cut by 0 bases, the J end by 6 bases, with 15 bases between. CDR3 size: 15 residues. This CDR3 is CASSQDSRGSREQYF. The CDR3 nucleotides are TGCGCCAGCAGCCAAGATAGCAGGGGATCTCGCGAGCAGTACTTC.

The table lists this clonotype with many counts. The chain recombines TRBV5-1 with TRBJ2-5, with TRBD2 matching 10 bases. CDR1 is SGHRS and CDR2 is YFSETQ in the germline V gene. The J segment lost 5 bases and the V segment lost 4 bases, leaving 5 bases of the junction unmatched. This CDR3 is built from 14 residues. The CDR3 spells CASSRAGGLETQYF. In DNA form, the CDR3 reads TGCGCCAGCAGCCGAGCGGGGGGGCTGGAGACCCAGTACTTC.

This clonotype was recorded at least ten times. The genes are TRBV20-1 and TRBJ2-1; D unresolved. Trimming removed 0 bases from V and 0 bases from J, with 12 bases in between. Germline values: CDR1 DFQATT, CDR2 SNEGSKA (reference sequence). The CDR3 sequence is 16 residues long. CDR3 DNA: TGCAGTGCTAGAGACTACCTAAGGAGCTCCTACAATGAGCAGTTCTTC. Translating gives CSARDYLRSSYNEQFF.

This clonotype appeared many times. This rearrangement joins TRBV2 to TRBJ2-7, with 7 positions matching TRBD2. This CDR3 has 11 residues. Germline V CDR1 and CDR2: SNHLY, FYNNEI. With 8 bases clipped from V and 6 bases from J, the junction kept 4 bases outside the gene matches. CDR3 nucleotide sequence: TGTGCCAGCTGGGGGGGTTTCGAGCAGTACTTC. It is translated as CASWGGFEQYF.

This chain connects TRBV28 to TRBJ2-1; 7 bases line up with TRBD2. The CDR3 contains 17 residues. Germline CDR1 and CDR2: MDHEN and SYDVKM. The V gene end was trimmed by 3 bases and the J gene end by 0 bases; junction bases not matched to a gene: 8. The CDR3 sequence: CASSLEPGGSSYNEQFF. The CDR3 DNA sequence: TGTGCCAGCAGTTTGGAGCCCGGGGGGAGCTCCTACAATGAGCAGTTCTTC.

This clonotype turned up a few times. The chain joins TRBV20-1 to TRBJ2-3, with 9 bases aligning to TRBD2. The CDR3 consists of 16 residues. V lost 3 bases, J lost 5 bases, and 12 bases stayed unmatched. CDR1 DFQATT and CDR2 SNEGSKA come from the germline V gene (reference sequence). The CDR3: CSASDVAGGPGDTQYF. Written as DNA, the CDR3 is TGCAGTGCTAGTGATGTGGCGGGAGGGCCGGGAGATACGCAGTATTTT.

This clonotype was seen repeatedly, ten times or more. The chain joins TRBV12-3 or TRBV12-4 to TRBJ1-2, with D unresolved. Between the trimmed V and J ends, which lost 6 bases and 2 bases, there was a span of 13 bases. The CDR3 loop spans 14 amino acids. The CDR3 region is CASSHRRENYGYTF. The CDR3 nucleotides read TGTGCCAGCAGCCACCGACGGGAAAACTATGGCTACACCTTC.

This clonotype has a count of ten or more. The chain has TRBV6-1 and TRBJ2-3; D perhaps matches TRBD2 (6 bases). The V gene's germline CDR1 is MNHNS and CDR2 SASEGT. This CDR3 is 14 amino acids long. V lost 6 bases, J lost 5 bases, and 15 bases lay in between. CDR3 sequence: CASRALAIRDTQYF. The CDR3 DNA reads TGTGCCAGCAGAGCGCTAGCGATCAGAGATACGCAGTATTTT.

There are a few counts of this clonotype. The chain carries TRBV4-3 and TRBJ2-2; D perhaps matches TRBD1 (10 bases). The CDR3 runs 17 residues. Per germline, CDR1 LGHNA and CDR2 YSLEER. With 4 bases removed from V and 5 bases from J, the gap between germline ends came to 20 bases. CDR3 nucleotide sequence: TGCGCCAGCAGCCGACTAGCGGACAGGGGGTATACCGGGGAGCTGTTTTTT. This codes for CASSRLADRGYTGELFF.

J is TRBJ2-1 and V is TRBV9; D uncertain. Per germline, CDR1 SGDLS and CDR2 YYNGEE. The CDR3 has 15 amino acids. The germline V and J ends were trimmed by 0 bases and 0 bases, with 7 bases remaining between them. The CDR3, as DNA: TGTGCCAGCAGCGTAGACCCCCTCTCCTACAATGAGCAGTTCTTC. It encodes CASSVDPLSYNEQFF. Full variable domain (missing parts from reference TRBV9 and TRBJ2-1): DSGVTQTPKHLITATGQRVTLRCSPRSGDLSVYWYQQSLDQGLQFLIQYYNGEERAKGNILERFSAQQFPDLHSELNLSSLELGDSALYFCASSVDPLSYNEQFFGPGTRLTVL.

The chain carries TRBV6-1 and TRBJ1-2, with 12 bases that match TRBD1. The germline V gene encodes CDR1 MNHNS and CDR2 SASEGT. The CDR3 is made up of 14 amino acids. V lost 7 bases to trimming and J lost 7 bases; unmatched junction nucleotides: 7. CDR3 residues: CASKLGTGGGGYTF. The CDR3 nucleotides read TGTGCCAGCAAACTCGGGACAGGGGGCGGTGGCTACACCTTC.

V usage is TRBV29-1 and J usage is TRBJ2-5; tentatively, D is TRBD2 (5 bases). The CDR3 spans 14 residues. CDR1 is SQVTM and CDR2 is ANQGSEA in the germline V gene. V lost 3 bases and J 7 bases, leaving 18 bases between the germline ends. For the CDR3, the DNA is TGCAGCGTTGACCAAAACGGGGTTACTGGGACCCAGTACTTC. It yields the protein CSVDQNGVTGTQYF.

There are many counts of this clonotype. J is TRBJ2-5 and V is TRBV28, with D uncertain. CDR1 is MDHEN, CDR2 SYDVKM, per germline. V was clipped by 5 bases and J by 0 bases, with 7 bases between them. The CDR3 runs to 13 residues. CDR3 in DNA: TGTGCCAGCAGTCGCAATTACCAAGAGACCCAGTACTTC. Translated, it gives CASSRNYQETQYF. The complete variable domain, with remaining parts taken from reference TRBV28 and TRBJ2-5, reads DVKVTQSSRYLVKRTGEKVFLECVQDMDHENMFWYRQDPGLGLRLIYFSYDVKMKEKGDIPEGYSVSREKKERFSLILESASTNQTSMYLCASSRNYQETQYFGPGTRLLVL.

This clonotype was found a few times. The chain combines TRBV11-3 with TRBJ2-2; 9 bases fit TRBD1. The CDR3 is 15 residues long. The ends lost 3 bases at V and 5 bases at J; junction bases unmatched: 4. CDR1 is SGHNT and CDR2 is YENEEA in the germline V gene. CDR3 protein: CASSLNRGRTGELFF. The CDR3, as DNA: TGTGCCAGCAGCTTGAACAGGGGGCGGACCGGGGAGCTGTTTTTT.

Many counts were recorded for this clonotype. The CDR3 sequence: CSARSTGGSETQYF. The DNA for the CDR3 is TGCAGTGCTAGGTCAACAGGGGGCTCTGAGACCCAGTACTTC. This chain joins TRBV20-1 and TRBJ2-5; TRBD1 agrees at 9 bases. The germline gives CDR1 DFQATT, CDR2 SNEGSKA (reference sequence). With V trimmed by 3 bases and J by 5 bases, 7 bases remained unmatched. The CDR3 is made up of 14 amino acids.